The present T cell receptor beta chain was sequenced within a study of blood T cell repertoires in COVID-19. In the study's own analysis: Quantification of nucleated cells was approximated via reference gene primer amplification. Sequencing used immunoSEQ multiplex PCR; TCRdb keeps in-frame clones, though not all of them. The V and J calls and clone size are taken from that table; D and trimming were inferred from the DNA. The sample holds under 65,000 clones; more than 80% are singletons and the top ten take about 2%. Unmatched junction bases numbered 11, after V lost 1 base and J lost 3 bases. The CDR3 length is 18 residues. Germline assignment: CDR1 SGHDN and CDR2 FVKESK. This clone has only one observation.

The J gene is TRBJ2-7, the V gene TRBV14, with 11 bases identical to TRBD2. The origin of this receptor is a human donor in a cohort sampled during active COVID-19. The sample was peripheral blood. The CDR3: CASSQVSGRAGPYYEQYF. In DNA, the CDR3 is TGTGCCAGCAGCCAAGTTAGCGGGAGGGCCGGCCCCTACTACGAGCAGTACTTC.